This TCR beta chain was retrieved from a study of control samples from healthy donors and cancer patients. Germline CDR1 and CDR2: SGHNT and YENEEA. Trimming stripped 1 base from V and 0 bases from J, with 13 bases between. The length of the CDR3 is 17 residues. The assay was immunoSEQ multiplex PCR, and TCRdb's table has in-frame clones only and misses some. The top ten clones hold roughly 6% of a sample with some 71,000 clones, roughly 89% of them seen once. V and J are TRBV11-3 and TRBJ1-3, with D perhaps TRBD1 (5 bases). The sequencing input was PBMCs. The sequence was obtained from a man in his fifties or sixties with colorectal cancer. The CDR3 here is CASSLGGPSSSGNTIYF. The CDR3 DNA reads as TGTGCCAGCAGCTTAGGGGGACCTTCGAGCTCTGGAAACACCATATATTTT.